The entry below gives a single T cell receptor (beta chain) sequence along with its context. Produced via immunoSEQ multiplex PCR; TCRdb's table is partial and in-frame only. This table has approximately 110,000 clones, 70% to 80% appearing once. The source of the sample is a study of blood T cell repertoires in COVID-19. Study-level background: COVID-19 samples collected from the United States, Italy and Spain covered acute and convalescent phases.

This CDR3 region has 13 residues. CDR1 is GTSNPN and CDR2 is SVGIG in the germline V gene (reference sequence). Trimming shortened V by 5 bases and J by 10 bases, and 15 bases separated the two germline ends. The chain uses TRBV30 and TRBJ1-6; D not certain. The sequenced sample was peripheral blood. The origin of this receptor is a man between 65 and 79 years old with active or convalescent COVID-19. For the CDR3, the DNA is TGTGCCTGGGGACCCGAGGGCAGATCACCCCTCCACTTT. Residues: CAWGPEGRSPLHF.